A selection of T cell receptor beta chains follows, all from one sample in a study of T cells in Graves' hyperthyroidism and ophthalmopathy. In TCRdb, the multiplex PCR reads were re-called with MiXCR into one record per CDR3 protein. The table has about half a million distinct CDR3 sequences, under 25% seen once; the top ten hold less than 65%. Sequenced sample: blood. These receptors all stem from a woman in her 70s with Graves' ophthalmopathy. Each CDR3 is given with its conserved first and last residue. A D gene is named only where the DNA matches it firmly. The listing skips clone size in some rows; elsewhere it reads once, few, many or a size class.

TRBV7-9,TRBJ1-1,11,NA,NA,TGTGCCAGCAGCTTCGACCGTGAAGCTTTCTTT,CASSFDREAFF
TRBV7-9,TRBJ2-2,13,TRBD2,NA,TGTGCCAGCTTCCCGGGGGGCACCGGGGAGCTGTTTTTT,CASFPGGTGELFF
TRBV20-1,TRBJ1-1,13,NA,many,TGCAGTGCTTGGAGGGGGGCGAACACTGAAGCTTTCTTT,CSAWRGANTEAFF
TRBV12-3/TRBV12-4,TRBJ1-5,16,NA,many,TGTGCCAGCAGCGGCGACGGGAGGGGGAGCAATCAGCCCCAGCATTTT,CASSGDGRGSNQPQHF
TRBV12-5,TRBJ2-2,14,NA,NA,TGTGCTAGTGGTTCCCCGGCTAACACCGGGGAGCTGTTTTTT,CASGSPANTGELFF
TRBV6-1,TRBJ2-7,12,NA,few,TGTGCCAGCAGACGGGGGCTGAATGAGCAGTACTTC,CASRRGLNEQYF
TRBV19,TRBJ1-2,13,NA,NA,TGTGCCAGTAGTATTGGGCTAGGCTATGGCTACACCTTC,CASSIGLGYGYTF
TRBV27,TRBJ1-4,13,NA,NA,TGTGCCAGCAGTTTGGTGGGGACGCGAAAACTGTTTTTT,CASSLVGTRKLFF
TRBV7-2,TRBJ2-1,15,TRBD1,NA,TGTGCCAGCAGCTTAACCGGGACAGGGGTCAATGAGCAGTTCTTC,CASSLTGTGVNEQFF
TRBV2,TRBJ1-2,14,TRBD1,many,TGTGCCAGCAGCCCGGGACAGGGGGGCTATGGCTACACCTTC,CASSPGQGGYGYTF
TRBV6-2/TRBV6-3,TRBJ2-1,16,TRBD2,many,TGTGCCAGCAGTTCCAGGGCGGGAGGGCCGCACAATGAGCAGTTCTTC,CASSSRAGGPHNEQFF
TRBV11-2,TRBJ2-7,13,NA,NA,TGTGCCAGCAGAGACGGGCTCGGCTACGAGCAGTACTTC,CASRDGLGYEQYF
TRBV19,TRBJ2-6,14,TRBD1,NA,TGTGCCAGTAGTCCGGACAGGGGATCCAACGTCCTGACTTTC,CASSPDRGSNVLTF
TRBV7-3,TRBJ2-3,17,TRBD2,few,TGTGCCAGCAGCCGATCCGGGGTAGCGGGAGCAGGAGATACGCAGTATTTT,CASSRSGVAGAGDTQYF
TRBV29-1,TRBJ2-7,14,NA,NA,TGCAGCGCTAAGACAGATCCTAGCTCCTACGAGCAGTACTTC,CSAKTDPSSYEQYF
TRBV6-1,TRBJ2-7,14,NA,NA,TGTGCCAGCAGCCGCGGACTACCCGCCTACGAGCAGTACTTC,CASSRGLPAYEQYF
TRBV3-1,TRBJ2-7,15,NA,few,TGTGCCAGCAGCCAAGAGGGGGAAGTGGTCGGGGGGCAGTACTTC,CASSQEGEVVGGQYF
TRBV6-1,TRBJ2-5,14,NA,many,TGTGCCAGCAGTGATCTGCGGAGGCGGGAGACCCAGTACTTC,CASSDLRRRETQYF
TRBV24-1,TRBJ2-1,13,NA,NA,TGTGCCACCAGTGCGGGACCAGACAATGAGCAGTTCTTC,CATSAGPDNEQFF
TRBV5-1,TRBJ2-1,16,TRBD2,NA,TGCGCCAGCAGCTTGGCCTGGACTAGCTCCTACAATGAGCAGTTCTTC,CASSLAWTSSYNEQFF
TRBV4-3,TRBJ1-2,14,NA,NA,TGCGCCAGCAGCCAAGAGAGAGCCAACTATGGCTACACCTTC,CASSQERANYGYTF
TRBV6-1,TRBJ1-2,13,NA,NA,TGTGCCAGCAGTGCAGGGGTCAGGGGAGGCTACACCTTC,CASSAGVRGGYTF
TRBV30,TRBJ1-2,13,NA,NA,TGTGCCTGGAGTCAGCCCGGCAGGGTGGGCTACACCTTC,CAWSQPGRVGYTF
TRBV7-2,TRBJ1-2,14,NA,few,TGTGCCAGCAGCTTAGCACAGGAATCCTATGGCTACACCTTC,CASSLAQESYGYTF
TRBV27,TRBJ1-2,16,NA,few,TGTGCCAGCAGTTTATTAGAGGGGACGGGACTCCGTGGCTACACCTTC,CASSLLEGTGLRGYTF
TRBV20-1,TRBJ1-6,14,NA,few,TGCAGTGCTAGTCGAGGGGCAGATAATTCACCCCTCCACTTT,CSASRGADNSPLHF
TRBV19,TRBJ2-1,16,TRBD2,NA,TGTGCCAGTAGTATCTCGGCTAGCGGGAGTGTCAATGAGCAGTTCTTC,CASSISASGSVNEQFF
TRBV5-4,TRBJ2-7,15,NA,few,TGTGCCAGCAGTCCTAGGGGATGGAGGGCCGACGAGCAGTACTTC,CASSPRGWRADEQYF
TRBV29-1,TRBJ2-3,18,TRBD2,few,TGCAGCGTTGAAGATGACGTTCGGAGCGGGAGGGCCGTAGATACGCAGTATTTT,CSVEDDVRSGRAVDTQYF
TRBV12-3/TRBV12-4,TRBJ2-1,16,TRBD2,few,TGTGCCAGCAAAGCGACGGGGGGGACTAGCGGCGGTGAGCAGTTCTTC,CASKATGGTSGGEQFF
TRBV18,TRBJ2-3,18,TRBD1,NA,TGTGCCAGCTCACTCTCACTTCTCCGGGACAGGATTAAAGATACGCAGTATTTT,CASSLSLLRDRIKDTQYF
TRBV29-1,TRBJ2-1,12,NA,few,TGCAGCGTTGATGGCCCCGACAATGAGCAGTTCTTC,CSVDGPDNEQFF
TRBV28,TRBJ2-7,14,NA,many,TGTGCCAGCAGTTTCTGGGGGAGCTCCTACGAGCAGTACTTC,CASSFWGSSYEQYF
TRBV7-2,TRBJ2-3,14,TRBD2,many,TGTGCCAGCAGCCCAGGACTAGCGTCAGATACGCAGTATTTT,CASSPGLASDTQYF
TRBV19,TRBJ2-5,17,TRBD2,many,TGTGCCAGTAGTATAATAAGAGCGGGAGGCCGTCAAGAGACCCAGTACTTC,CASSIIRAGGRQETQYF
TRBV6-2/TRBV6-3,TRBJ2-5,16,TRBD1,NA,TGTGCCAGCAGTTGGGCCGGGACAGGGCGCCAAGAGACCCAGTACTTC,CASSWAGTGRQETQYF
TRBV29-1,TRBJ2-1,17,NA,NA,TGCAGCGTTGAACCATGGACAGCCTCGAGCTCCTACAATGAGCAGTTCTTC,CSVEPWTASSSYNEQFF
TRBV6-1,TRBJ1-6,18,NA,NA,TGTGCCAGCAGTGAGCAAGGACACGACAGGCAGTATAATTCACCCCTCCACTTT,CASSEQGHDRQYNSPLHF
TRBV7-2,TRBJ2-7,14,NA,many,TGTGCCAGCAGCTTAGGGCGGACCTCCTACGAGCAGTACTTC,CASSLGRTSYEQYF
TRBV2,TRBJ2-7,13,NA,NA,TGTGCCAGCAGTGAAGCGCTTCGGAACGAGCAGTACTTC,CASSEALRNEQYF
TRBV6-2/TRBV6-3,TRBJ1-2,15,TRBD1,few,TGTGCCAGCAAGACCGGACAGGGAACCCCCTATGGCTACACCTTC,CASKTGQGTPYGYTF
TRBV28,TRBJ1-1,12,NA,NA,TGTGCCAGCAGCCTACCCCCTTTTGAAGCTTTCTTT,CASSLPPFEAFF
TRBV5-1,TRBJ2-3,15,TRBD2,NA,TGCGCCAGCAGCTTGGGAGCGGGAGCCCCAGATACGCAGTATTTT,CASSLGAGAPDTQYF
TRBV7-8,TRBJ2-7,14,NA,NA,TGTGCCAGCACTGAACAACAGGTCTTTAACGAGCAGTACTTC,CASTEQQVFNEQYF
TRBV27,TRBJ2-7,13,NA,few,TGTGCCAGCAGTTTAAAACCCTCCTACGAGCAGTACTTC,CASSLKPSYEQYF
TRBV6-9,TRBJ1-2,14,NA,NA,TGTGCCAGCAGTTACCCCCGGGGATGGGATGGCTACACCTTC,CASSYPRGWDGYTF
TRBV20-1,TRBJ2-4,15,NA,NA,TGCAGTGCTCCCTCCGAGGGGCTAGCCAAAAACATTCAGTACTTC,CSAPSEGLAKNIQYF
TRBV6-2/TRBV6-3,TRBJ2-5,13,TRBD2,NA,TGTGCCAGCAGGCGGGGGAACCGGGAGACCCAGTACTTC,CASRRGNRETQYF
TRBV12-3/TRBV12-4,TRBJ2-7,14,TRBD2,few,TGTGCCAGCACCCACGGGGGAGCGGGAGTTGAGCAGTACTTC,CASTHGGAGVEQYF
TRBV20-1,TRBJ2-1,14,TRBD2,NA,TGCAGTGCTGAACCGGGACTAGCGTCCAATGAGCAGTTCTTC,CSAEPGLASNEQFF
TRBV3-1,TRBJ2-5,16,TRBD2,NA,TGTGCCAGCAGCGGACTAGCGGGAGTAGGAGGAGAGACCCAGTACTTC,CASSGLAGVGGETQYF
TRBV2,TRBJ2-2,16,TRBD1,few,TGTGCCAGCAGTGCCTCCGGGACAGGGGGCACCGGGGAGCTGTTTTTT,CASSASGTGGTGELFF
TRBV3-1,TRBJ1-2,17,NA,NA,TGTGCCAGCAGCCTCCTAGACACGTATGCCCGCGGTGGCGGCTACACCTTC,CASSLLDTYARGGGYTF
TRBV12-5,TRBJ2-2,14,NA,many,TGTGCTAGTGATCCAGAACTGGAGACCGGGGAGCTGTTTTTT,CASDPELETGELFF
TRBV19,TRBJ2-6,17,NA,few,TGTGCCAGTAGTATGAGACAGGCCCGCTCTGGGGCCAACGTCCTGACTTTC,CASSMRQARSGANVLTF
TRBV20-1,TRBJ2-3,18,NA,few,TGCAGTGCGTCGGCAGGGGTCCGGAAAACAACTAGCACAGATACGCAGTATTTT,CSASAGVRKTTSTDTQYF
TRBV6-2/TRBV6-3,TRBJ2-3,19,NA,few,TGTGCCAGCAGTTACTCGAGGGTGTTTGGAGTCACAGGCACAGATACGCAGTATTTT,CASSYSRVFGVTGTDTQYF
TRBV6-1,TRBJ2-3,13,NA,NA,TGTGCCAGCAGTTCGAGGACTCTTAGCGCGCAGTATTTT,CASSSRTLSAQYF
TRBV4-3,TRBJ2-2,20,TRBD2,NA,TGCGCCAGCAGCCAAGATGCTCCGGGACTAGCGGGAGGTGTTACCGGGGAGCTGTTTTTT,CASSQDAPGLAGGVTGELFF
TRBV30,TRBJ1-2,12,NA,few,TGTGCCTGGAATCGGCTTAACTATGGCTACACCTTC,CAWNRLNYGYTF